A selection of T cell receptor beta chains follows, all from one sample in a study of cytotoxic CD8 clonotypes in ibrutinib-treated CLL. The repertoire was sequenced with immunoSEQ multiplex PCR; TCRdb's copy has only in-frame clones and lacks some. The data contain 25,000 to 30,000 clones, more than 75% of them singletons. The material was PBMCs, obtained after 36 months of ibrutinib treatment. The receptors derive from a human donor with chronic lymphocytic leukemia. Both conserved end residues are part of each CDR3. Fields, in order: V gene, J gene, D gene, clone size, CDR3 protein, CDR3 DNA. D genes are given only for firm matches. For some rows the clone size is stated as once, few or many, or as a class when expanded; others skip it.

>TRBV11-2|TRBJ2-3|.|.
CASSLVVLGGSTDTQYF
TGTGCCAGCAGCTTAGTTGTCCTTGGCGGAAGCACAGATACGCAGTATTTT
>TRBV11-1|TRBJ2-5|.|.
CASTPGVNQETQYF
TGTGCCAGCACCCCAGGGGTCAACCAAGAGACCCAGTACTTC
>TRBV2|TRBJ2-5|TRBD2|.
CASCRLASGEETQYF
TGTGCCAGCTGCAGACTAGCTTCGGGGGAGGAGACCCAGTACTTC
>TRBV29-1|TRBJ1-2|.|.
CSAGLLPLDYGYTF
TGCAGCGCCGGACTGCTCCCCTTAGACTATGGCTACACCTTC
>TRBV19|TRBJ2-5|TRBD2|.
CASKLAGYQETQYF
TGTGCCAGTAAACTAGCGGGGTACCAAGAGACCCAGTACTTC
>TRBV9|TRBJ1-1|TRBD1|.
CASSVDRVVTEAFF
TGTGCCAGCAGCGTTGACAGGGTGGTCACTGAAGCTTTCTTT
>TRBV9|TRBJ2-5|.|.
CASSVEGGETQYF
TGTGCCAGCAGCGTAGAGGGGGGAGAGACCCAGTACTTC
>TRBV4-3|TRBJ2-7|.|.
CASSQDWGPGYEQYF
TGCGCCAGCAGCCAAGACTGGGGGCCCGGGTACGAGCAGTACTTC
>TRBV5-4|TRBJ1-6|.|.
CASSLSGGRSYNSPLHF
TGTGCCAGCAGCCTAAGCGGGGGGAGATCCTATAATTCACCCCTCCACTTT
>TRBV5-1|TRBJ2-2|.|.
CASSLGESGELFF
TGCGCCAGCAGCTTGGGGGAGTCCGGGGAGCTGTTTTTT
>TRBV5-1|TRBJ1-2|TRBD1|.
CASSPEDRAYGYTF
TGCGCCAGCAGCCCCGAGGACAGGGCCTATGGCTACACCTTC
>TRBV10-3|TRBJ2-5|.|.
CAISESGGVETQYF
TGTGCCATCAGTGAGTCGGGTGGAGTGGAGACCCAGTACTTC
>TRBV6-5|TRBJ1-2|TRBD1|.
CASSRQGTYGYTF
TGTGCCAGCAGTCGACAGGGGACCTATGGCTACACCTTC
>TRBV19|TRBJ1-2|TRBD1|.
CASSPTGNYGYTF
TGTGCCAGTAGCCCGACAGGGAACTATGGCTACACCTTC
>TRBV7-9|TRBJ2-7|.|.
CASSAPEQVSYEQYF
TGTGCCAGCAGCGCGCCCGAACAGGTCTCCTACGAGCAGTACTTC
>TRBV9|TRBJ1-2|TRBD1|once
CASSTPGQANYGYTF
TGTGCCAGCAGCACCCCCGGACAGGCTAACTATGGCTACACCTTC
>TRBV9|TRBJ1-2|.|.
CASSVGSGYYGYTF
TGTGCCAGCAGCGTAGGGTCAGGGTACTATGGCTACACCTTC
>TRBV15|TRBJ1-4|.|.
CATRATRAAEKLFF
TGTGCCACCAGGGCAACCAGGGCCGCTGAAAAACTGTTTTTT
>TRBV18|TRBJ2-1|.|.
CASSPPPRGGVYNEQFF
TGTGCCAGCTCACCGCCACCTCGGGGCGGGGTCTACAATGAGCAGTTCTTC
>TRBV5-1|TRBJ1-1|.|.
CASSLNGKTEAFF
TGCGCCAGCAGCTTAAATGGAAAGACTGAAGCTTTCTTT
>TRBV10-1|TRBJ2-7|TRBD2|.
CASSEWGGEIEQYF
TGCGCCAGCAGTGAGTGGGGGGGTGAGATCGAGCAGTACTTC
>TRBV7-3|TRBJ1-1|.|.
CASSLNGYTEAFF
TGTGCCAGCAGCTTAAATGGTTACACTGAAGCTTTCTTT
>TRBV19|TRBJ2-2|TRBD1|.
CASKGTGGPGELFF
TGTGCCAGTAAAGGGACAGGAGGGCCCGGGGAGCTGTTTTTT
>TRBV27|TRBJ2-3|.|.
CASSFSLGQPADTQYF
TGTGCCAGCAGTTTCAGTTTGGGGCAGCCCGCAGATACGCAGTATTTT
>TRBV5-1|TRBJ1-1|.|few
CASSFEGARNTEAFF
TGCGCCAGCAGCTTTGAGGGCGCTAGGAACACTGAAGCTTTCTTT
>TRBV4-2|TRBJ2-7|.|.
CASSPIPSTYGEQYF
TGTGCCAGCAGCCCCATCCCAAGCACCTATGGGGAGCAGTACTTC
>TRBV27|TRBJ1-1|.|.
CASSLFRGVESTEAFF
TGTGCCAGCAGCCTATTTAGGGGGGTTGAGAGCACTGAAGCTTTCTTT
>TRBV27|TRBJ1-2|.|few
CASSLNRDNYGYTF
TGTGCCAGCAGTTTAAACAGGGATAACTATGGCTACACCTTC
>TRBV2|TRBJ1-5|.|few
CASSEARRTAQHF
TGTGCCAGCAGTGAAGCTAGGAGGACGGCCCAGCATTTT
>TRBV2|TRBJ1-6|TRBD1|.
CASIREGQGNSPLHF
TGTGCCAGCATCAGGGAGGGACAGGGTAATTCACCCCTCCACTTT
>TRBV5-1|TRBJ1-3|.|.
CASSFTGSHSGNTIYF
TGCGCCAGCAGCTTCACAGGATCCCACTCTGGAAACACCATATATTTT
>TRBV9|TRBJ1-1|TRBD1|.
CASSASGTGNTEAFF
TGTGCCAGCAGCGCATCCGGGACAGGGAACACTGAAGCTTTCTTT
>TRBV19|TRBJ1-1|TRBD1|few
CASSPLTGDPEAFF
TGTGCCAGTAGTCCCCTGACAGGGGACCCTGAAGCTTTCTTT
>TRBV19|TRBJ1-5|.|.
CASSILGQGNQPQHF
TGTGCCAGTAGTATTCTCGGGCAGGGTAATCAGCCCCAGCATTTT
>TRBV6-5|TRBJ2-7|.|.
CASSYSSSGEQYF
TGTGCCAGCAGTTACTCGAGCTCGGGGGAGCAGTACTTC
>TRBV7-9|TRBJ1-5|.|.
CASSLEQNQPQHF
TGTGCCAGCAGCTTAGAACAGAATCAGCCCCAGCATTTT